This T cell receptor (beta chain) was sequenced in a study of blood T cell repertoires in COVID-19. Study context: Sample material is recorded as cDNA or gDNA derived from T cells, B-cell-depleted T cells, or PBMCs.

Repertoires were generated with immunoSEQ multiplex PCR, while TCRdb's copy carries only in-frame clones and drops some. The data show 25,000 to 30,000 clones, approximately 71% seen once. Germline CDR1 SGHTA, CDR2 FQGNSA. Trimming took 5 bases from V and 6 from J, leaving 14 bases between them. The CDR3 loop spans 13 amino acids. Sequences were obtained from peripheral blood. The clonotype comes from a human donor in a cohort sampled during active COVID-19. J is TRBJ2-7 and V is TRBV7-2; no definite D call. The CDR3: CASSPYLSFEQYF. The CDR3 DNA sequence: TGTGCCAGCAGCCCCTACTTGAGCTTCGAGCAGTACTTC.